This T cell receptor beta chain was observed in a study of regulatory T cells in long-lasting Graves disease. Time point of the sample: newly diagnosed GD, antithyroid drugs for less than 3 months. Extracted RNA from PBMCs served as the source of the TCR library. American Thyroid Association guidelines were used to diagnose Graves' disease. Building the TCR beta libraries relied on iRepertoire HTBI primers, and CDR3 regions underwent Arm-PCR. Original processing methods: The identification of under 65 TRBV and 14 TRBJ segments was made across samples. TCRdb itself ran the multiplex PCR reads through MiXCR, one entry per CDR3 protein. These V and J calls are TCRdb output, not the study's own analysis. The sample shows about 320,000 distinct CDR3 sequences, about 18% of them seen only once. Broader study findings: It was peripheral blood alone, not thyroid tissue, that was studied. Persistent disease showed a preference for TRBV28, TRBJ1-2 and TRBJ2-5.

This clonotype was seen at least ten times. Antigen: not known. Germline CDR1 SGHVS, CDR2 FNYEAQ. The J segment lost 7 bases and the V segment lost 2 bases, leaving 7 bases of the junction unmatched. The CDR3 sequence is 14 residues long. The sample consisted of peripheral blood mononuclear cells (PBMCs), taken at new diagnosis, from a patient treated with antithyroid drugs. The chain couples TRBV7-6 to TRBJ2-7; 8 nucleotides match TRBD1. This sequence originates from a female donor with Graves disease. DNA of the CDR3: TGTGCCAGCAGCTTAAATCAGGGGGCGGGGGAGCAGTACTTC. Translation: CASSLNQGAGEQYF. Based on the CDR3 plus reference TRBV7-6 and TRBJ2-7, the full variable domain is GAGVSQSPRYKVTKRGQDVALRCDPISGHVSLYWYRQALGQGPEFLTYFNYEAQQDKSGLPNDRFSAERPEGSISTLTIQRTEQRDSAMYRCASSLNQGAGEQYFGPGTRLTVT.